The 27 T cell receptor beta chains reported below all come from one sample, sequenced in a study of shared clonotypes between healthy human individuals. CD45RO-negative CD8 cells positively selected for CCR7 made up the naive population, which excluded terminally differentiated effector memory CD45RA+ cells. Data came from immunoSEQ multiplex PCR; TCRdb stores just in-frame clones and leaves some out. This sample has approximately 720,000 clones; about 90% occur once, and the top ten carry roughly 22%. Sequenced input: naive CD8+ T cells sorted from blood. The receptors derive from a man aged 25-45 years in good health.

The genes are TRBV9 and TRBJ2-7; 9 nucleotides align to TRBD1. Per germline, CDR1 SGDLS and CDR2 YYNGEE. V lost 0 bases to trimming and J lost 2 bases; unmatched junction nucleotides: 6. This CDR3 has 16 residues. As DNA, the CDR3 is TGTGCCAGCAGCGTAGCTCCCGGGACAGGGCCCTACGAGCAGTACTTC. Encoded protein: CASSVAPGTGPYEQYF.

V usage is TRBV4-2 and J usage is TRBJ2-1; D gene unclear. The CDR3 covers 16 residues. Looked up from germline, CDR1 is LGHNA and CDR2 is YNFKEQ. V shed 0 bases and J shed 1 base, with 10 bases lying between them. The CDR3 sequence is CASSQDRTDSYNEQFF. CDR3 nucleotide sequence: TGTGCCAGCAGCCAAGATCGTACGGATTCCTACAATGAGCAGTTCTTC.

CDR3 loop: CASTPERSPYNEQFF. The CDR3 nucleotides read TGTGCCAGCACCCCGGAAAGGAGCCCCTACAATGAGCAGTTCTTC. The rearrangement joins TRBV6-1 to TRBJ2-1; D is ambiguous. Germline assignment: CDR1 MNHNS and CDR2 SASEGT. Deletions cut 7 bases from V and 2 bases from J, with 15 bases between. There are 15 residues in the CDR3.

The rearrangement joins TRBV2 to TRBJ1-5; weak D call: TRBD1 (6 bases). This CDR3 has 13 residues. Per germline, CDR1 SNHLY and CDR2 FYNNEI. Trimming took 4 bases from V and 6 from J, leaving 10 bases between them. The CDR3 loop reads CASSAGVTQPQHF. DNA of the CDR3: TGTGCCAGCAGTGCAGGGGTGACTCAGCCCCAGCATTTT. The whole variable domain, filled in from reference TRBV2 and TRBJ1-5, reads EPEVTQTPSHQVTQMGQEVILRCVPISNHLYFYWYRQILGQKVEFLVSFYNNEISEKSEIFDDQFSVERPDGSNFTLKIRSTKLEDSAMYFCASSAGVTQPQHFGDGTRLSIL.

The rearrangement uses TRBV29-1 and TRBJ2-5; perhaps TRBD2 as D (6 bases). With 4 bases removed from V and 5 bases from J, the gap between germline ends came to 23 bases. This CDR3 comprises 16 residues. Per the germline V gene, CDR1 is SQVTM and CDR2 is ANQGSEA. The CDR3 nucleotides read TGCAGCGTTGGGGGGTGGGTGACGGGAGTCAGGGAGACCCAGTACTTC. Amino acids: CSVGGWVTGVRETQYF.

Comments on this clone: Other DNA sequences from this sample encode an identical CDR3 as well. The chain has TRBV19 and TRBJ2-1, with TRBD1 identical over 8 bases. With 8 bases clipped from V and 1 base from J, the junction kept 4 bases outside the gene matches. Germline lookup yields CDR1 LNHDA and CDR2 SQIVND (reference sequence). The CDR3 sequence is 14 residues long. The DNA for the CDR3 is TGTGCCAGTTCCACAGGGGGATCCTACAATGAGCAGTTCTTC. Translated, it gives CASSTGGSYNEQFF.

This chain links TRBV6-1 with TRBJ1-5; possible D gene TRBD1, 5 bases. From germline, CDR1 is MNHNS and CDR2 SASEGT. The CDR3 runs to 15 residues. The V end lost 2 bases, the J end lost 2 bases, and 10 bases lay between the germline ends. As DNA, the CDR3 is TGTGCCAGCAGTGAATGGCGGGGCGGCAATCAGCCCCAGCATTTT. Amino acid sequence: CASSEWRGGNQPQHF.

This clone was counted a single time. The chain joins TRBV19 to TRBJ2-1; D call uncertain. V gave up 0 bases and J gave up 4 bases, with 4 bases separating them. CDR1 and CDR2 from the germline V gene are LNHDA and SQIVND (reference sequence). This CDR3 contains 13 residues. CDR3: CASSIDNYNEQFF. The CDR3 DNA reads as TGTGCCAGTAGTATAGACAATTACAATGAGCAGTTCTTC.

J is TRBJ2-2 and V is TRBV2; perhaps TRBD2 as D (6 bases). There are 14 residues in the CDR3. CDR1 and CDR2 (germline): SNHLY, FYNNEI. The germline V and J ends were trimmed by 10 bases and 0 bases, with 12 bases remaining between them. CDR3 DNA sequence: TGTGCCACTCGGACTATTGCGAACACCGGGGAGCTGTTTTTT. This codes for CATRTIANTGELFF. Full variable domain (missing parts from reference TRBV2 and TRBJ2-2): EPEVTQTPSHQVTQMGQEVILRCVPISNHLYFYWYRQILGQKVEFLVSFYNNEISEKSEIFDDQFSVERPDGSNFTLKIRSTKLEDSAMYFCATRTIANTGELFFGEGSRLTVL.

The chain uses TRBV6-1 and TRBJ2-7; D gene unclear. The CDR3 is made up of 17 amino acids. CDR1 is MNHNS, CDR2 SASEGT, per germline. V lost 4 bases to trimming and J lost 0 bases, with 19 bases between them. The DNA for the CDR3 is TGTGCCAGCAGTGCCCACTCCCATGGCGACACCTCCTACGAGCAGTACTTC. Encoded protein: CASSAHSHGDTSYEQYF.

V gene TRBV6-1 combines with J gene TRBJ2-7, with 8 positions matching TRBD2. This CDR3 comprises 14 residues. Germline V gives CDR1 MNHNS, CDR2 SASEGT. V lost 7 bases to trimming and J lost 2 bases; unmatched junction nucleotides: 7. CDR3 protein: CASTQGSGAYEQYF. The CDR3 nucleotides are TGTGCCAGCACCCAAGGTAGCGGGGCCTACGAGCAGTACTTC.

The genes are TRBV19 and TRBJ2-1; D gene unclear. From germline, CDR1 is LNHDA and CDR2 SQIVND (reference sequence). V lost 5 bases and J 4 bases, leaving 12 bases between the germline ends. The CDR3 covers 14 residues. CDR3 in amino acids: CASSLTDTYNEQFF. DNA for the CDR3: TGTGCCAGTAGTCTGACTGACACTTACAATGAGCAGTTCTTC.

The chain employs TRBV13 and TRBJ2-5; perhaps TRBD1 as D (6 bases). This CDR3 region has 14 residues. Germline CDR1 and CDR2: PRHDT and FYEKMQ (reference sequence). V gave up 5 bases and J gave up 0 bases, with 10 bases separating them. This CDR3 is CASSPGHDQETQYF. The CDR3 region has the DNA TGTGCCAGCAGCCCGGGACACGACCAAGAGACCCAGTACTTC.

CDR3 coding DNA: TGTGCCATCAGGGGGACAGGTCCGAGCGGGGAGCTGTTTTTT. It translates to CAIRGTGPSGELFF. This chain links TRBV10-3 with TRBJ2-2, with 8 bases aligning to TRBD1. CDR1 is ENHRY, CDR2 SYGVKD, per germline. CDR3 size: 14 residues. The V and J ends lost 6 bases and 7 bases, in that order; junction bases with no gene match: 7.

The chain carries TRBV10-3 and TRBJ2-5; possible D gene TRBD1, 6 bases. Between the trimmed V and J ends, which lost 10 bases and 2 bases, there was a span of 20 bases. Germline loops: CDR1 ENHRY, CDR2 SYGVKD. This CDR3 has 15 amino acids. Written as DNA, the CDR3 is TGTGCCAGCGCTCTCGCGGACAGTATACAAGAGACCCAGTACTTC. This gives the protein CASALADSIQETQYF.

The chain combines TRBV11-2 with TRBJ2-7; D ambiguous. Trimming took off 5 bases at V and 5 bases at J, with 13 bases between the two ends. The CDR3 is made up of 13 amino acids. Germline lookup yields CDR1 SGHAT and CDR2 FQNNGV. DNA of the CDR3: TGTGCCAGCAGCCCTTGGGCGGTCAACGAGCAGTACTTC. Protein: CASSPWAVNEQYF.

The table lists this clone with a few counts. The chain joins TRBV29-1 to TRBJ2-2; 8 positions match TRBD2. This CDR3 spans 14 amino acids. With 6 bases clipped from V and 3 bases from J, the junction kept 6 bases outside the gene matches. The germline V gene has CDR1 SQVTM and CDR2 ANQGSEA. DNA of the CDR3: TGCAGCGTACAAGCGGGAGTCGACACCGGGGAGCTGTTTTTT. It specifies CSVQAGVDTGELFF.

The chain has TRBV2 and TRBJ2-7; 7 positions agree with TRBD1. Germline V gives CDR1 SNHLY, CDR2 FYNNEI. The length of the CDR3 is 16 residues. Losses at the gene ends were 2 bases for V and 0 bases for J; bases not matched to a gene: 7. This CDR3 is CASSETPRDSSYEQYF. The CDR3 coding sequence is TGTGCCAGCAGTGAAACCCCCCGGGACAGCTCCTACGAGCAGTACTTC.

This clone came up once. V gene TRBV10-3 combines with J gene TRBJ2-7; 10 bases line up with TRBD1. The CDR3 extends over 19 amino acids. CDR1 and CDR2 (germline): ENHRY, SYGVKD. Losses at the gene ends were 0 bases for V and 7 bases for J; bases not matched to a gene: 18. The CDR3 here is CAISESSLGGGTGEWEQYF. CDR3 coding DNA: TGTGCCATCAGTGAGTCGTCCCTGGGAGGGGGGACAGGGGAATGGGAGCAGTACTTC.

In nucleotides, the CDR3 is TGTGCCAGCAGCGCCTCAGATAACACTGAAGCTTTCTTT. Its protein is CASSASDNTEAFF. The chain uses TRBV9 and TRBJ1-1, with D hard to call. Germline CDR1 is SGDLS and CDR2 is YYNGEE. Between the trimmed V and J ends, which lost 3 bases and 2 bases, there was a span of 8 bases. The CDR3 totals 13 residues.

The rearrangement links TRBV27 to TRBJ2-7; D is possibly TRBD2 (6 bases). Trimming removed 2 bases at V and 4 bases at J, with 9 bases between. CDR1 and CDR2 from the germline V gene are MNHEY and SMNVEV (reference sequence). This CDR3 spans 13 amino acids. This CDR3 reads CASSLAGRYEQYF. DNA for the CDR3: TGTGCCAGCAGTTTAGCGGGAAGGTACGAGCAGTACTTC.

This chain uses TRBV5-5 with TRBJ2-7, with TRBD2 matching 9 bases. J lost 6 bases, V lost 1 base, and 5 bases had no gene match. The CDR3 has 14 amino acids. Per germline, CDR1 SGHKS and CDR2 YYEKEE (reference sequence). This chain's CDR3 is CASSLPSGTLEQYF. In DNA, the CDR3 is TGTGCCAGCAGCTTGCCTAGCGGGACGCTCGAGCAGTACTTC.

As to this clone: The same CDR3 is also encoded by other DNA sequences in this sample. The chain recombines TRBV5-4 with TRBJ1-1; D gene unclear. The V end was cut by 4 bases, the J end by 1 base, with 5 bases between. The germline V gene has CDR1 SGHNT and CDR2 YYREEE (reference sequence). The CDR3 is 12 amino acids. The CDR3 coding sequence is TGTGCCAGCAGCAGGGCGAACACTGAAGCTTTCTTT. This encodes CASSRANTEAFF.

This chain connects TRBV10-3 to TRBJ2-6, with 15 nucleotides matching TRBD2. CDR3 length: 20 residues. The junction had 12 bases not matched to a gene; V was cut back by 8 bases and J by 1 base. The germline CDR1 and CDR2 sequences are ENHRY and SYGVKD. CDR3 amino acids: CAIDSGLAGGPLSGANVLTF. Here the CDR3 DNA reads TGTGCCATCGACTCCGGACTAGCGGGAGGGCCTCTATCTGGGGCCAACGTCCTGACTTTC.

The genes are TRBV13 and TRBJ2-3, with a possible D match to TRBD1 (6 bases). The germline V gene encodes CDR1 PRHDT and CDR2 FYEKMQ (reference sequence). There are 13 residues in the CDR3. The germline V and J ends were trimmed by 5 bases and 5 bases, with 11 bases remaining between them. The CDR3 bases are TGTGCCAGCAGCCTGAGGGGGTTAGATACGCAGTATTTT. Amino acid sequence: CASSLRGLDTQYF.

V and J are TRBV9 and TRBJ2-1; 8 bases are shared with TRBD2. The V and J ends lost 1 base and 2 bases, in that order; junction bases with no gene match: 2. The CDR3 is 15 residues long. In germline, CDR1 is SGDLS, CDR2 YYNGEE. Here the CDR3 DNA reads TGTGCCAGCAGCGTATTTAGCGGGACCTACAATGAGCAGTTCTTC. Encoded protein: CASSVFSGTYNEQFF.

The chain employs TRBV6-4 and TRBJ1-3; possibly TRBD1 for D (5 bases). Germline CDR1 reads MRHNA; CDR2 reads SNTAGT. V lost 6 bases to trimming and J lost 4 bases, with 13 bases between them. The CDR3 sequence is 14 residues long. Here the CDR3 DNA reads TGTGCCAGCAGAGGGGACGGCAGGGGAAACACCATATATTTT. Translation gives CASRGDGRGNTIYF.